The sequence of this T cell receptor (beta chain) was determined in a study of regulatory T cells in long-lasting Graves disease. Noted time point: newly diagnosed GD, antithyroid drugs for less than 3 months. RNA isolated from PBMCs was used to make the TCR library. The CDR3 spans 14 residues. The germline V gene encodes CDR1 KGHSH and CDR2 LQKENI. V lost 6 bases and J lost 6; bases outside the gene matches: 6. HTBI primers from iRepertoire and Arm-PCR of CDR3 regions yielded the TCR beta libraries. TCRdb fed the multiplex PCR reads into MiXCR, producing one record per CDR3 protein. The table shows a few hundred thousand distinct CDR3 sequences, with roughly 12% occurring only once. This clonotype was recorded many times. The same data also contributed to another study, on T cells in Graves' hyperthyroidism and ophthalmopathy.

This receptor was identified in a man aged 25 to 40 with Graves disease. Sequences were derived from peripheral blood mononuclear cells (PBMCs), sampled at new diagnosis, from a patient treated with antithyroid drugs. The rearrangement uses TRBV18 and TRBJ2-7; TRBD2 matches 12 bases. As DNA, the CDR3 is TGTGCCAGCTCTCTAGCGGGAGGGCTGGTCGAGCAGTACTTC. This codes for CASSLAGGLVEQYF. The full variable domain, rest sourced from reference TRBV18 and TRBJ2-7, is NAGVMQNPRHLVRRRGQEARLRCSPMKGHSHVYWYRQLPEEGLKFMVYLQKENIIDESGMPKERFSAEFPKEGPSILRIQQVVRGDSAAYFCASSLAGGLVEQYFGPGTRLTVT.